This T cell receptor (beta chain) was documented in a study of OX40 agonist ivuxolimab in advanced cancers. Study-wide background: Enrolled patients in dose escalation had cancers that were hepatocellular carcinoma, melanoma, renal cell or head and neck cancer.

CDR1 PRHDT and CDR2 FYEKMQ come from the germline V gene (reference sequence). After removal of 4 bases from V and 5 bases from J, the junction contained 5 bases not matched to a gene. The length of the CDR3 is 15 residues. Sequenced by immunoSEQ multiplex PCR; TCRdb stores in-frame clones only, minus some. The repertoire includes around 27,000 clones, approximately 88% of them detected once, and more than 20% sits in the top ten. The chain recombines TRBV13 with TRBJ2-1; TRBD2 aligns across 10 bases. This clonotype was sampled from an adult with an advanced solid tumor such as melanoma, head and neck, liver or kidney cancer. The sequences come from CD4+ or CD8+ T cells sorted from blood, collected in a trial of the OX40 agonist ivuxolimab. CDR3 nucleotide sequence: TGTGCCAGCAGCTGGAGCGGGAGGGGACACAATGAGCAGTTCTTC. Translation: CASSWSGRGHNEQFF.